One and the same sample provided the 19 T cell receptor beta chains below, sequenced in a study of blood T cell repertoires in COVID-19. Produced via immunoSEQ multiplex PCR; TCRdb's table is partial and in-frame only. The table includes over 250,000 clones, about nine tenths detected once. The sequencing sample was made of peripheral blood. These receptors all come from a man between 45 and 60 years old with acute or convalescent COVID-19.

This chain connects TRBV18 to TRBJ1-5; weak D call: TRBD1 (5 bases). Deletions cut 3 bases from V and 7 bases from J, with 13 bases between. Per germline, CDR1 KGHSH and CDR2 LQKENI. This CDR3 has 14 amino acids. CDR3: CASSPPGGKQPQHF. The CDR3, as DNA: TGTGCCAGCTCACCTCCTGGGGGGAAGCAGCCCCAGCATTTT.

The rearrangement joins TRBV29-1 to TRBJ2-6, with unresolved D. Germline CDR1 is SQVTM and CDR2 is ANQGSEA. This CDR3 spans 14 amino acids. Trimming took off 5 bases at V and 0 bases at J, with 8 bases between the two ends. CDR3 nucleotides: TGCAGCGTTCTCTGGCCCTCTGGGGCCAACGTCCTGACTTTC. This encodes CSVLWPSGANVLTF.

The V and J genes are TRBV2 and TRBJ2-6, with D possibly matching TRBD2 (6 bases). The CDR3 sequence is 15 residues long. Germline lookup yields CDR1 SNHLY and CDR2 FYNNEI. V gave up 2 bases and J gave up 4 bases, with 9 bases separating them. The CDR3 DNA reads TGTGCCAGCAGTGAACGGGGGAGAGGGGCCAACGTCCTGACTTTC. It codes for CASSERGRGANVLTF.

The chain has TRBV12-5 and TRBJ1-4; D remains ambiguous. CDR1 is LGHNT and CDR2 is FRNRAP in the germline V gene. V lost 6 bases to trimming and J lost 2 bases, with 10 bases between them. The length of the CDR3 is 14 residues. CDR3: CASGRRFTNEKLFF. CDR3 nucleotides: TGTGCTAGTGGCCGCAGGTTTACTAATGAAAAACTGTTTTTT. The full variable domain, completed using reference TRBV12-5 and TRBJ1-4, is DARVTQTPRHKVTEMGQEVTMRCQPILGHNTVFWYRQTMMQGLELLAYFRNRAPLDDSGMPKDRFSAEMPDATLATLKIQPSEPRDSAVYFCASGRRFTNEKLFFGSGTQLSVL.

V and J are TRBV13 and TRBJ2-1; no definite D call. Germline V gene data show CDR1 as PRHDT and CDR2 as FYEKMQ (reference sequence). CDR3 size: 14 residues. V was clipped by 3 bases and J by 0 bases, with 6 bases between them. The CDR3 DNA reads TGTGCCAGCAGCTTTGGCACCTCCTACAATGAGCAGTTCTTC. Encoded protein: CASSFGTSYNEQFF.

The V and J genes are TRBV18 and TRBJ1-2, with TRBD1 matching over 7 bases. The junction had 12 bases not matched to a gene; V was cut back by 3 bases and J by 5 bases. This CDR3 has 16 amino acids. The germline V gene encodes CDR1 KGHSH and CDR2 LQKENI. CDR3 amino acids: CASSPKTAGTAYGYTF. CDR3 nucleotides: TGTGCCAGCTCACCCAAAACGGCCGGGACAGCGTATGGCTACACCTTC.

CDR3 loop: CASSPSGLAYEQYF. The DNA of the CDR3 is TGTGCCAGTAGTCCCTCGGGACTCGCCTACGAGCAGTACTTC. The chain combines TRBV19 with TRBJ2-7; possible D gene TRBD2, 6 bases. This CDR3 region has 14 residues. Germline lookup yields CDR1 LNHDA and CDR2 SQIVND (reference sequence). Trimming pared 5 bases from V and 2 bases from J, leaving 13 bases between.

The V call is TRBV15, the J call TRBJ2-4; TRBD2 agrees at 11 bases. CDR1 is LNHNV and CDR2 is YYDKDF in the germline V gene (reference sequence). This CDR3 has 18 residues. The trim removed 3 bases at V and 5 bases at J, leaving 12 bases unmatched. The CDR3 nucleotides read TGTGCCACCAGCAGCCTATTTAGCGGGGGGGCCTCCCAAAACATTCAGTACTTC. Encoded protein: CATSSLFSGGASQNIQYF.

The chain recombines TRBV5-6 with TRBJ1-1, with D maybe TRBD1 (5 bases). This CDR3 region has 14 residues. Germline V lookup: CDR1 SGHDT, CDR2 YYEEEE. Trimming cost V 4 bases and J 5 bases, with 15 bases left between them. The DNA for the CDR3 is TGTGCCAGCAGCCCGCACGGGGGGATGACTGAAGCTTTCTTT. Protein product: CASSPHGGMTEAFF.

The chain uses TRBV30 and TRBJ1-2; a possible D gene is TRBD1 (6 bases). Germline CDR1 and CDR2: GTSNPN and SVGIG (reference sequence). Trimming removed 0 bases from V and 9 bases from J, with 14 bases in between. This CDR3 has 13 amino acids. CDR3 sequence reads: CAWSVHGGQSYTF. CDR3 nucleotide sequence: TGTGCCTGGAGTGTACACGGAGGACAGAGCTACACCTTC.

The J gene is TRBJ2-7, the V gene TRBV30; D is possibly TRBD2 (6 bases). This CDR3 region has 15 residues. CDR1 and CDR2 (germline): GTSNPN, SVGIG (reference sequence). The V end lost 0 bases, the J end lost 6 bases, and 18 bases lay between the germline ends. CDR3 in amino acids: CAWSVLRRDESEQYF. In DNA form, the CDR3 reads TGTGCCTGGAGTGTACTTCGGCGGGACGAGAGCGAGCAGTACTTC.

The count of this clone is one. The rearrangement joins TRBV6-5 to TRBJ1-4; TRBD1 aligns across 8 bases. V lost 2 bases and J lost 5; bases outside the gene matches: 1. Germline V CDR1 and CDR2: MNHEY, SVGAGI. The CDR3 totals 14 residues. The CDR3 coding sequence is TGTGCCAGCAGTTACGACAGGGGAAATGAAAAACTGTTTTTT. Translating it yields CASSYDRGNEKLFF.

This clone was picked up a small number of times. This chain connects TRBV10-2 to TRBJ1-5; 7 bases are shared with TRBD1. CDR3 length: 16 amino acids. Trimming removed 7 bases from V and 5 bases from J; junction bases left unmatched: 14. Germline V CDR1 and CDR2: WSHSY, SAAADI. CDR3 region: CASTPGDSFSHQPQHF. Written as DNA, the CDR3 is TGCGCCAGCACTCCGGGGGACAGCTTTTCCCATCAGCCCCAGCATTTT.

J is TRBJ1-1 and V is TRBV12-3 or TRBV12-4, with no clear D. The CDR3 loop spans 11 amino acids. Trimming left V 7 bases short and J 11 bases short, with 14 bases between. CDR3 in DNA: TGTGCCAGCATCTGGGGAGGGAGGGCTTTCTTT. Protein product: CASIWGGRAFF.

A word on this clone: Other DNA sequences of this sample code for an identical CDR3. This chain connects TRBV5-5 to TRBJ1-4, with D maybe TRBD1 (5 bases). The CDR3 runs 14 residues. V shed 4 bases and J shed 3 bases, with 10 bases lying between them. Germline V gives CDR1 SGHKS, CDR2 YYEKEE (reference sequence). CDR3 region: CASSLRAANEKLFF. The CDR3 DNA sequence: TGTGCCAGCAGCCTCAGGGCAGCTAATGAAAAACTGTTTTTT.

J is TRBJ2-5 and V is TRBV3-1 (or the pseudogene TRBV3-2); maybe TRBD2 (6 bases). There are 13 residues in the CDR3. V was shortened by 4 bases and J by 7 bases, with 13 bases between the two germline ends. The germline V gene encodes CDR1 LGHDT and CDR2 YNNKEL (reference sequence). The CDR3 nucleotides are TGTGCCAGCAGCCTCGGTCTGCGGGGGACCCAGTACTTC. It translates to CASSLGLRGTQYF.

This chain links TRBV5-1 with TRBJ2-7; tentative D call: TRBD2 (6 bases). Germline V gene sequence: CDR1 SGHRS, CDR2 YFSETQ. The CDR3 is made up of 15 amino acids. The germline V and J ends were trimmed by 4 bases and 3 bases, with 17 bases remaining between them. CDR3 residues: CASSPAGTQNYEQYF. The CDR3 DNA follows: TGCGCCAGCAGCCCCGCCGGGACTCAAAACTACGAGCAGTACTTC.

This chain connects TRBV30 to TRBJ2-1; the D gene is possibly TRBD2 (6 bases). Trimming took off 0 bases at V and 5 bases at J, with 20 bases between the two ends. This CDR3 comprises 17 residues. From germline, CDR1 is GTSNPN and CDR2 SVGIG (reference sequence). CDR3 coding DNA: TGTGCCTGGAGTGTATGGGGAGGACCCAGAATCGACAATGAGCAGTTCTTC. Amino acids: CAWSVWGGPRIDNEQFF.

V usage is TRBV12-3 or TRBV12-4 and J usage is TRBJ1-5, with TRBD1 matching over 7 bases. V was pared by 6 bases and J by 10 bases, with 6 bases of the junction left unmatched. CDR3 size: 12 residues. The CDR3 coding sequence is TGTGCCAGCAGCCGACAGGGCGTTCCCCAGCATTTT. Protein product: CASSRQGVPQHF.